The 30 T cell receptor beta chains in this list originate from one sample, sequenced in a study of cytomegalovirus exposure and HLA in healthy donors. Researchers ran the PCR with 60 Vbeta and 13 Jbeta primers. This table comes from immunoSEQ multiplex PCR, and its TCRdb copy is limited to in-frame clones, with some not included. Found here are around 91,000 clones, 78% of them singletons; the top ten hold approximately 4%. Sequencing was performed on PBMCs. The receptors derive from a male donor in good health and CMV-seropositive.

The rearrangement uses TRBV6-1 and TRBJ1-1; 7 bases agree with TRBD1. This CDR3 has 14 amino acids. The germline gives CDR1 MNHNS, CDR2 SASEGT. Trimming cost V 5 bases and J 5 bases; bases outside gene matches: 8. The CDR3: CASSRTGYWTEAFF. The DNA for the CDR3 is TGTGCCAGCAGTCGGACAGGTTATTGGACTGAAGCTTTCTTT.

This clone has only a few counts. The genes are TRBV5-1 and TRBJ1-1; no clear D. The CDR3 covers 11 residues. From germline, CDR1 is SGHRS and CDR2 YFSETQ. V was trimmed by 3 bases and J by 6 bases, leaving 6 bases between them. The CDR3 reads CASSYGAEAFF. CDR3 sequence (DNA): TGCGCCAGCAGCTATGGAGCTGAAGCTTTCTTT.

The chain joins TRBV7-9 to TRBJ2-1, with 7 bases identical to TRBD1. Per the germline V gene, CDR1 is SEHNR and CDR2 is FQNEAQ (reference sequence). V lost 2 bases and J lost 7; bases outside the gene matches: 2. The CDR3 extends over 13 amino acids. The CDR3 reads CASSLSGGNEQFF. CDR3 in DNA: TGTGCCAGCAGCTTATCAGGGGGAAATGAGCAGTTCTTC.

CDR3 nucleotide sequence: TGTGCCAGCTCACCAGGCTTCGAGCAGTACTTC. Translation gives CASSPGFEQYF. The V call is TRBV18, the J call TRBJ2-7; D remains unclear. V was trimmed by 2 bases and J by 6 bases, leaving 5 bases between them. The CDR3 covers 11 residues. Germline V gene data show CDR1 as KGHSH and CDR2 as LQKENI.

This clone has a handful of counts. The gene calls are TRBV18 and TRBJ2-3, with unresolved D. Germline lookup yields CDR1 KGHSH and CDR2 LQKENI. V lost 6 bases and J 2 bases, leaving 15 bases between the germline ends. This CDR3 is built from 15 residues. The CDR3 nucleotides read TGTGCCAGCTCCCAGGCTGGCAGCTACACAGATACGCAGTATTTT. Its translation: CASSQAGSYTDTQYF.

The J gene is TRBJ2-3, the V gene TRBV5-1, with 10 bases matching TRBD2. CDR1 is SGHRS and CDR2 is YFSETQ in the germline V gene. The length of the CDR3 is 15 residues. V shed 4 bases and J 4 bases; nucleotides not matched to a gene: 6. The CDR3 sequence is CASSASGSTPDTQYF. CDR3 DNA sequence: TGCGCCAGCAGCGCTAGCGGGAGTACCCCAGATACGCAGTATTTT.

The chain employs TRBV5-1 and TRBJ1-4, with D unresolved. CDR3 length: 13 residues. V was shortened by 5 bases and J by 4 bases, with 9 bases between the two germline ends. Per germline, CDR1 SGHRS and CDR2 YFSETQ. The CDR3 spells CASRRGFNEKLFF. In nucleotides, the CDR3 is TGCGCCAGCAGACGGGGATTTAATGAAAAACTGTTTTTT.

This CDR3 is CASSYGGGPQETQYF. The DNA for the CDR3 is TGTGCCAGCAGTTACGGAGGGGGCCCCCAAGAGACCCAGTACTTC. The chain is built from TRBV6-6 and TRBJ2-5; D perhaps matches TRBD1 (7 bases). Germline CDR1 and CDR2: MNHNY and SVGAGI (reference sequence). The CDR3 totals 15 residues. Between the trimmed V and J ends, which lost 2 bases and 1 base, there was a span of 11 bases.

The CDR3 reads CAWSRGTDTQYF. The CDR3 DNA sequence: TGTGCCTGGAGCCGGGGGACAGATACGCAGTATTTT. The J gene is TRBJ2-3, the V gene TRBV30, with D possibly matching TRBD2 (6 bases). This CDR3 spans 12 amino acids. V lost 3 bases, J lost 3 bases, and 7 bases lay in between. The germline V gene has CDR1 GTSNPN and CDR2 SVGIG (reference sequence).

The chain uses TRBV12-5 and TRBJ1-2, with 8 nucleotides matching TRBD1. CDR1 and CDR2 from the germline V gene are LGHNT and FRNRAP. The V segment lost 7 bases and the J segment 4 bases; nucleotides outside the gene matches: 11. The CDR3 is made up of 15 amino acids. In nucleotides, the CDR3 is TGTGCTAGTGCCCCTTCAGGGGGCAGGGGCTATGGCTACACCTTC. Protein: CASAPSGGRGYGYTF.

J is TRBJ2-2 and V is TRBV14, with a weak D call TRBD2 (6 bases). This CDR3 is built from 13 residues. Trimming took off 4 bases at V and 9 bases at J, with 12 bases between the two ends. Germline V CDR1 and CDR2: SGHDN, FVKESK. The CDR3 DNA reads TGTGCCAGCAGCCGACTAGGGAGTAGGGAGCTGTTTTTT. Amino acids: CASSRLGSRELFF.

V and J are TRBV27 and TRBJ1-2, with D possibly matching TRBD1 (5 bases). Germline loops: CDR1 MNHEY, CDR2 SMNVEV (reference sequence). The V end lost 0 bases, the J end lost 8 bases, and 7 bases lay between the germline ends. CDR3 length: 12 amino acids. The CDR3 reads CASSLSGGGYTF. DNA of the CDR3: TGTGCCAGCAGTTTATCGGGGGGAGGCTACACCTTC.

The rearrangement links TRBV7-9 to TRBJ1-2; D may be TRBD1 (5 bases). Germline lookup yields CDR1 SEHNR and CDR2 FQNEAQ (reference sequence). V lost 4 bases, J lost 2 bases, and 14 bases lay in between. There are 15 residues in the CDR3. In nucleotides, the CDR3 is TGTGCCAGCAGCTCTCTGAACAGGCTGAACTATGGCTACACCTTC. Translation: CASSSLNRLNYGYTF.

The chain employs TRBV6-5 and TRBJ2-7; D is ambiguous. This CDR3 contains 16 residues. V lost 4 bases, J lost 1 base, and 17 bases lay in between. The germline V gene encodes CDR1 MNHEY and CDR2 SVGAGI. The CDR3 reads CASSWAPVGSSYEQYF. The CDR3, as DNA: TGTGCCAGCAGTTGGGCCCCCGTTGGATCGTCCTACGAGCAGTACTTC.

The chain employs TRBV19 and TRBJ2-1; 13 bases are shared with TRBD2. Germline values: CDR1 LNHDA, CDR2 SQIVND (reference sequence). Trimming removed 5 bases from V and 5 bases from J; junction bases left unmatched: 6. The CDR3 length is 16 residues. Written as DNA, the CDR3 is TGTGCCAGTAGTGCCGGACTAGCGGGAGTAAACAATGAGCAGTTCTTC. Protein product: CASSAGLAGVNNEQFF.

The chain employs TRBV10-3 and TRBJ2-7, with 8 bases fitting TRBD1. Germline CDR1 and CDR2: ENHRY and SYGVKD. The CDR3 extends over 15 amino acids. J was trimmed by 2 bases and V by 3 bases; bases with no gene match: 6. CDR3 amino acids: CAISDRGLPTYEQYF. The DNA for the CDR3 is TGTGCCATCAGTGACAGGGGGCTTCCTACCTACGAGCAGTACTTC.

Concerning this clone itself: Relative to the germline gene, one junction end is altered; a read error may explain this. The CDR3 here is CASRGQEITF. The CDR3 DNA reads TGTGCCAGCAGGGGACAGGAGATCACCTTC. This chain uses TRBV6-6 with TRBJ2-7; TRBD1 agrees at 8 bases. Germline loops: CDR1 MNHNY, CDR2 SVGAGI (reference sequence). The CDR3 runs 10 residues.

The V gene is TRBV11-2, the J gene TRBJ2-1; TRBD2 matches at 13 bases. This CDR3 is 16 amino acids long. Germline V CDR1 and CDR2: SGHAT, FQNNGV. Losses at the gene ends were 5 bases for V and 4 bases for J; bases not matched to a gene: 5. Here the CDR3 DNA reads TGTGCCAGCAGCCCCCGACTAGCGGGGGGTTACAATGAGCAGTTCTTC. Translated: CASSPRLAGGYNEQFF.

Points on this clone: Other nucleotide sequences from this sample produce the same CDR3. The CDR3 nucleotides are TGTGCCAGCAGTTATTCAGGGACCTACAATGAGCAGTTCTTC. Translating it yields CASSYSGTYNEQFF. The rearrangement uses TRBV6-6 and TRBJ2-1; possible D gene TRBD1, 5 bases. CDR1 and CDR2 (germline): MNHNY, SVGAGI (reference sequence). The V gene lost 3 bases and the J gene lost 2 bases, with 8 bases spanning the gap. This CDR3 contains 14 residues.

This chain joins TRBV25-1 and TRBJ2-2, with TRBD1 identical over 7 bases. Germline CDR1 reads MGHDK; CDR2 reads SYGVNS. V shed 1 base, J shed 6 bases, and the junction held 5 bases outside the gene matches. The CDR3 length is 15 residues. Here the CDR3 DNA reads TGTGCCAGCAGTGAATTGACAGGGACAGCCGGGGAGCTGTTTTTT. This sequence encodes CASSELTGTAGELFF.

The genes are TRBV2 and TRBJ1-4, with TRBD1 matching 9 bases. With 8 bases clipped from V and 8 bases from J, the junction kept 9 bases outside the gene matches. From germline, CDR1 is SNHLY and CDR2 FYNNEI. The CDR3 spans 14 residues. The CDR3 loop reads CASGSQGAGEKLFF. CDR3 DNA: TGTGCCAGCGGGTCACAGGGGGCTGGAGAAAAACTGTTTTTT.

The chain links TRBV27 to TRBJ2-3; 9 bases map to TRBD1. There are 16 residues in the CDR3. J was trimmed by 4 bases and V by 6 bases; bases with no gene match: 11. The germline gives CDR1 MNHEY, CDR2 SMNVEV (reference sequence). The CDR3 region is CASSLRQGVRADTQYF. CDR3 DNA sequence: TGTGCCAGCAGCCTTAGACAGGGGGTGAGGGCAGATACGCAGTATTTT.

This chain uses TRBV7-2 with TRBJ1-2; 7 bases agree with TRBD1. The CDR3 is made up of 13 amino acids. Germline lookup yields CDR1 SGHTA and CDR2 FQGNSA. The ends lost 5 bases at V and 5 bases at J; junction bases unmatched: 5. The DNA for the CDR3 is TGTGCCAGCAGCCCAGGGGGGCGGTATGGCTACACCTTC. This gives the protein CASSPGGRYGYTF.

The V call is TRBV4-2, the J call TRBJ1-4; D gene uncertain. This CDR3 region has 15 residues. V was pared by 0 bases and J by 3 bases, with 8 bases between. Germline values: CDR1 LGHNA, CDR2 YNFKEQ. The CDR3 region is CASSQEPVANEKLFF. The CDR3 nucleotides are TGTGCCAGCAGCCAAGAGCCCGTAGCTAATGAAAAACTGTTTTTT.

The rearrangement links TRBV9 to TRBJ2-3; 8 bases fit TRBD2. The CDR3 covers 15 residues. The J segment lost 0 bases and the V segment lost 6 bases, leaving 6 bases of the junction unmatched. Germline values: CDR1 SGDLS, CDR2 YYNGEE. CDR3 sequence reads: CASKKGLASTDTQYF. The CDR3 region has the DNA TGTGCCAGCAAGAAAGGACTAGCTAGCACAGATACGCAGTATTTT.

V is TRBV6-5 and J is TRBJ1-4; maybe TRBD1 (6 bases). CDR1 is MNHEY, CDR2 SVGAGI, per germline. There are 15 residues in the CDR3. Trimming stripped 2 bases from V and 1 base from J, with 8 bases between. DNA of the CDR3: TGTGCCAGCAGTTACCTCAGGGGAACTAATGAAAAACTGTTTTTT. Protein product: CASSYLRGTNEKLFF.

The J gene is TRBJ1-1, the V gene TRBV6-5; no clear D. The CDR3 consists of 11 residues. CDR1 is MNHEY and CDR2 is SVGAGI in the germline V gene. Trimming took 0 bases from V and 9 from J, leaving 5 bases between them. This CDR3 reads CASSYSEQAFF. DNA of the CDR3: TGTGCCAGCAGTTACTCGGAGCAAGCTTTCTTT.

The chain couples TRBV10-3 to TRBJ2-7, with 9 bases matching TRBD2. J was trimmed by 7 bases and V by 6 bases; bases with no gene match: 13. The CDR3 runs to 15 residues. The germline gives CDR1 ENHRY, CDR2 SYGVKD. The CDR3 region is CAIRGGGGALGEQYF. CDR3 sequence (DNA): TGTGCCATCAGAGGGGGCGGGGGGGCCTTGGGAGAGCAGTACTTC.

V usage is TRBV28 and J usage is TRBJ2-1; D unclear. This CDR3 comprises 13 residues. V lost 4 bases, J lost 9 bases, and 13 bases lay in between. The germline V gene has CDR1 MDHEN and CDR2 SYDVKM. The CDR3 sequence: CASSSDSLSEQFF. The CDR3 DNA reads TGTGCCAGCAGTTCGGATAGCCTCAGTGAGCAGTTCTTC.

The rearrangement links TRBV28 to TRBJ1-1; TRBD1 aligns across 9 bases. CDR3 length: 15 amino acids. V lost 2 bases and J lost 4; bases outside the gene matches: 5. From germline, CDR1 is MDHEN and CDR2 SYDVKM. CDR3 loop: CASSLKQGAFTEAFF. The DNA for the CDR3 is TGTGCCAGCAGTTTAAAACAGGGGGCCTTCACTGAAGCTTTCTTT.